This T cell receptor (beta chain) is from a study of blood T cell repertoires in COVID-19. Whole-study context: The cDNA or gDNA used as material had been derived from T cells, B-cell-depleted T cells, or PBMCs.

Study processing details: Quantification of nucleated cells was approximated via reference gene primer amplification. TCRdb's table, derived via immunoSEQ multiplex PCR, lists solely in-frame clones and lacks some. The V and J calls and clone size were taken over from that table, and D and trimming were inferred from the DNA. The data show roughly 14,000 clones, roughly 89% seen once. Sequencing was performed on peripheral blood. The sequence was collected from a human donor in a cohort sampled during active COVID-19.

This CDR3 reads CASSTGGGYQETQYF. Written as DNA, the CDR3 is TGTGCCAGTAGTACGGGCGGGGGGTACCAAGAGACCCAGTACTTC. The chain links TRBV19 to TRBJ2-5; 8 bases line up with TRBD2. Trimming removed 4 bases from V and 0 bases from J; junction bases left unmatched: 4. This CDR3 contains 15 residues. CDR1 is LNHDA and CDR2 is SQIVND in the germline V gene (reference sequence). Drawing the rest from reference TRBV19 and TRBJ2-5, the complete variable domain is DGGITQSPKYLFRKEGQNVTLSCEQNLNHDAMYWYRQDPGQGLRLIYYSQIVNDFQKGDIAEGYSVSREKKESFPLTVTSAQKNPTAFYLCASSTGGGYQETQYFGPGTRLLVL.